This note documents a single TCR beta chain sequence. The specificity of this receptor is unknown. Base qualities are missing; no much larger clone stands one base away. Here V drops 6 bases and J drops 7 bases, and the junction holds 4 bases not matched to any gene. Its CDR3 holds 14 amino acids, cysteine through phenylalanine. The read is trimmed to its CDR3 DNA, 42 bases read in frame from base 1. To prepare the library, RT-PCR was applied. The sequencer listed for this sample is Illumina HiSeq 2500. Starting from the raw public reads, TCRdb applied fastp trimming at Q25, assembled clones with MiXCR and retained in-frame beta chains. Under each unique CDR3 protein, matching rows form one entry showing the most common genes and DNA. A total of some 600,000 distinct CDR3 sequences appear in this sample, 14% of them only once. The ten largest clones take up about 7.4% of the sample. This entry is derived from a study of response to subunit inactivated influenza vaccine (dated by TCRdb to between 2017 and 2018). With regard to the full study: Deep quantitative profiling of the T cell receptor repertoire was used in the study to follow responses to a trivalent subunit inactivated influenza vaccine.

Findings and caveats that apply to the study as a whole: It was suggested by the authors that each seasonal influenza vaccination may recruit only a limited number of new T cells.

Recombination joined TRBV12-3 or TRBV12-4 with TRBJ2-3, and TRBD2 matches 13 of the central bases. This clonotype was obtained from a man aged 50-59 years who received an inactivated influenza vaccine. Donor details come from another sample of the same person, matched by shared clones. The material was PBMCs from blood, obtained approximately 15 days before vaccination. In nucleotides, the sequence is TGTGCCAGCAGCACTAGCGGGGGGGCTTATACGCAGTATTTT. This sequence encodes CASSTSGGAYTQYF.